This passage covers 25 T cell receptor beta chains from one sample sequenced in a study of T cell repertoires in cytomegalovirus infection. No antigen has been assigned to these receptors. TCRdb reanalysed the reads using MiXCR and keeps one entry per CDR3 protein. The profile shows hundreds of thousands of distinct CDR3 sequences, roughly 46% of them singletons. Sequences were derived from cultured PBMCs, sampled from culture after CMV antigen stimulation. These receptors were obtained from a human donor in good health (CMV status not recorded). Some clones in this sample may be carry-over from other donors' samples.

A few counts support this clonotype. The CDR3 loop is CASSSPGNTGELFF. The CDR3 coding sequence is TGTGCCAGCAGCTCGCCTGGGAACACCGGGGAGCTGTTTTTT. This chain connects TRBV7-9 to TRBJ2-2; no definite D call. The V and J ends lost 4 bases and 1 base respectively, with 7 bases between them. This CDR3 spans 14 amino acids. The germline CDR1 and CDR2 sequences are SEHNR and FQNEAQ (reference sequence).

This clonotype was counted a few times. The chain is built from TRBV7-9 and TRBJ2-3, with D perhaps TRBD2 (5 bases). Germline loops: CDR1 SEHNR, CDR2 FQNEAQ (reference sequence). The V end lost 5 bases, the J end lost 1 base, and 13 bases lay between the germline ends. This CDR3 comprises 15 residues. The DNA of the CDR3 is TGTGCCAGCAGCCGCCGGGGAGACGGCACAGATACGCAGTATTTT. Protein: CASSRRGDGTDTQYF. Full variable domain (remainder filled in from reference TRBV7-9 and TRBJ2-3): DTGVSQNPRHKITKRGQNVTFRCDPISEHNRLYWYRQTLGQGPEFLTYFQNEAQLEKSRLLSDRFSAERPKGSFSTLEIQRTEQGDSAMYLCASSRRGDGTDTQYFGPGTRLTVL.

There are a few counts of this clonotype. The genes are TRBV6-6 and TRBJ1-3; D is perhaps TRBD1 (5 bases). Germline V gene data show CDR1 as MNHNY and CDR2 as SVGAGI (reference sequence). The CDR3 runs to 16 residues. V was pared by 4 bases and J by 4 bases, with 17 bases between. The CDR3 loop is CASSWARANLGNTIYF. The DNA for the CDR3 is TGTGCCAGCAGTTGGGCCAGGGCCAACTTAGGAAACACCATATATTTT.

The chain is built from TRBV6-2 or TRBV6-3 and TRBJ2-6, with 9 bases that match TRBD1. Per the germline V gene, CDR1 is MNHEY and CDR2 is SVGEGT. V trimming: 5 bases; J trimming: 1 base; junction bases outside the gene matches: 12. The CDR3 sequence is 19 residues long. The CDR3 nucleotides read TGTGCCAGCAGTCTCTTTTACAGGGGGCGGCTGTCTGGGGCCAACGTCCTGACTTTC. Translated: CASSLFYRGRLSGANVLTF.

The CDR3: CASKPEQVRGGELFF. The CDR3, as DNA: TGTGCCAGCAAACCGGAACAGGTAAGGGGCGGGGAGCTGTTTTTT. The rearrangement joins TRBV7-6 to TRBJ2-2; TRBD1 is a possible D gene (5 bases). Trimming cost V 7 bases and J 7 bases, with 19 bases left between them. Germline-derived CDR1 and CDR2 are SGHVS and FNYEAQ. This CDR3 comprises 15 residues.

The sample holds one count of this clonotype. The DNA for the CDR3 is TGTGCCAGCAGGAGCGACAGGGGTCGAACTGAAGCTTTCTTT. Encoded protein: CASRSDRGRTEAFF. This chain links TRBV6-8 with TRBJ1-1; TRBD1 matches at 8 bases. CDR1 and CDR2 from the germline V gene are MNHGY and SAAAGT. The V and J ends lost 6 bases and 5 bases, in that order; junction bases with no gene match: 8. The CDR3 extends over 14 amino acids.

This clonotype was observed a few times. The chain employs TRBV6-5 and TRBJ1-6, with TRBD1 matching over 8 bases. Germline CDR1 is MNHEY and CDR2 is SVGAGI. Germline trimming cut 7 bases from V and 7 bases from J; bases unmatched to any gene: 0. CDR3 length: 12 residues. CDR3: CASNRGNSPLHF. CDR3 nucleotides: TGTGCCAGCAACAGGGGGAATTCACCCCTCCACTTT.

This clonotype was seen a single time. The rearrangement joins TRBV12-3 or TRBV12-4 to TRBJ2-5; a possible D gene is TRBD1 (5 bases). CDR3 length: 11 amino acids. Trimming stripped 3 bases from V and 9 bases from J, with 8 bases between. The CDR3 DNA reads TGTGCCAGCAGTTTGGGGCAGGCCCAGTACTTC. Translating gives CASSLGQAQYF.

J is TRBJ1-1 and V is TRBV5-4, with no clear D. Germline V CDR1 and CDR2: SGHNT, YYREEE (reference sequence). With 0 bases removed from V and 1 base from J, the gap between germline ends came to 10 bases. The CDR3 loop spans 15 amino acids. CDR3 region: CASSLDPSWNTEAFF. CDR3 in DNA: TGTGCCAGCAGCTTGGACCCCTCTTGGAACACTGAAGCTTTCTTT.

This clonotype has only one observation. V usage is TRBV10-3 and J usage is TRBJ1-1; TRBD1 agrees at 7 bases. V shed 0 bases, J shed 9 bases, and the junction held 1 base outside the gene matches. This CDR3 comprises 12 residues. Germline V gene data show CDR1 as ENHRY and CDR2 as SYGVKD. CDR3 bases: TGTGCCATCAGTGAGTCAAGGGGGCAAGCTTTCTTT. Translation: CAISESRGQAFF.

This sequence joins TRBV7-4 and TRBJ2-1; D gene unclear. There are 11 residues in the CDR3. Germline V gene lookup returns CDR1 SGHVT and CDR2 SQSDAQ. Trimming left V 5 bases short and J 8 bases short, with 7 bases between. The CDR3 sequence: CASSPSDEQFF. CDR3 DNA: TGTGCCAGCAGCCCCTCCGATGAGCAGTTCTTC.

The CDR3 protein is CASSPGTDEANYGYTF. In DNA form, the CDR3 reads TGCGCCAGCAGCCCCGGGACAGATGAAGCTAACTATGGCTACACCTTC. V is TRBV4-3 and J is TRBJ1-2; 7 bases are shared with TRBD1. CDR3 length: 16 residues. CDR1 is LGHNA, CDR2 YSLEER, per germline. V was clipped by 4 bases and J by 0 bases; unmatched bases: 8.

V gene TRBV7-2 combines with J gene TRBJ1-2; 9 bases line up with TRBD1. V lost 3 bases, J lost 6 bases, and 11 bases stayed unmatched. The germline V gene encodes CDR1 SGHTA and CDR2 FQGNSA. The CDR3 loop spans 16 amino acids. CDR3 residues: CASSLSWNRGQDGYTF. CDR3 nucleotide sequence: TGTGCCAGCAGCTTGTCATGGAACAGGGGGCAGGATGGCTACACCTTC.

This clonotype has a single count. The chain recombines TRBV4-2 with TRBJ2-3; 10 positions match TRBD2. The J segment lost 7 bases and the V segment lost 1 base, leaving 11 bases of the junction unmatched. Germline CDR1 LGHNA, CDR2 YNFKEQ. There are 17 residues in the CDR3. CDR3 amino acids: CASSQASPSGGLYTQYF. Written as DNA, the CDR3 is TGTGCCAGCAGCCAAGCGTCCCCTAGCGGGGGATTGTATACGCAGTATTTT.

The chain recombines TRBV4-1 with TRBJ2-1; 13 positions agree with TRBD2. Trimming cost V 1 base and J 8 bases; bases outside gene matches: 5. This CDR3 has 16 amino acids. Germline loops: CDR1 MGHRA, CDR2 YSYEKL. CDR3 DNA sequence: TGCGCCAGCAGCCAAGTACTAGCGGGGGGGCCGTATGAGCAGTTCTTC. It is translated as CASSQVLAGGPYEQFF.

This clonotype occurred a few times. The CDR3 loop reads CASSSWAVTGELFF. CDR3 DNA sequence: TGTGCCAGCAGTTCCTGGGCGGTCACCGGGGAGCTGTTTTTT. The rearrangement uses TRBV6-5 and TRBJ2-2; no clear D gene. V gave up 4 bases and J gave up 4 bases, with 10 bases separating them. CDR3 size: 14 residues. The V gene's germline CDR1 is MNHEY and CDR2 SVGAGI.

This clonotype was picked up a small number of times. J is TRBJ1-2 and V is TRBV7-9; the match to TRBD1 covers 7 bases. The CDR3 has 13 residues. V lost 4 bases, J lost 4 bases, and 3 bases stayed unmatched. Germline CDR1 is SEHNR and CDR2 is FQNEAQ (reference sequence). CDR3 region: CASSWDSLYGYTF. CDR3 sequence (DNA): TGTGCCAGCAGCTGGGACAGCCTCTATGGCTACACCTTC.

V is TRBV18 and J is TRBJ2-1; 12 bases match TRBD2. Unmatched junction bases numbered 19, after V lost 4 bases and J lost 3 bases. Per the germline V gene, CDR1 is KGHSH and CDR2 is LQKENI. This CDR3 is 21 amino acids long. CDR3 sequence reads: CASSRQGKTSGGAILYNEQFF. CDR3 nucleotide sequence: TGTGCCAGCTCACGCCAGGGTAAGACTAGCGGGGGAGCTATCCTCTACAATGAGCAGTTCTTC.

V is TRBV10-3 and J is TRBJ2-7, with 8 bases that match TRBD1. Trimming at V came to 11 bases and at J to 5 bases, leaving 14 bases not matched to a gene. CDR1 is ENHRY and CDR2 is SYGVKD in the germline V gene. The CDR3 consists of 14 residues. CDR3 sequence reads: CAVKTGTGEDEQYF. The CDR3 DNA reads as TGTGCCGTCAAAACCGGGACAGGTGAAGACGAGCAGTACTTC.

The chain uses TRBV20-1 and TRBJ2-3; 7 bases are shared with TRBD1. CDR1 and CDR2 (germline): DFQATT, SNEGSKA (reference sequence). The junction had 3 bases not matched to a gene; V was cut back by 6 bases and J by 0 bases. CDR3 length: 13 residues. CDR3 protein: CSARDRSTDTQYF. CDR3 DNA: TGCAGTGCCAGGGACAGAAGCACAGATACGCAGTATTTT.

This clonotype came up a few times. The rearrangement links TRBV6-6 to TRBJ1-1; no clear D gene. Deletions cut 7 bases from V and 1 base from J, with 7 bases between. CDR1 and CDR2 (germline): MNHNY, SVGAGI (reference sequence). This CDR3 is 12 amino acids long. The CDR3 loop reads CASKFKNTEAFF. The CDR3 DNA reads as TGTGCCAGCAAATTCAAGAACACTGAAGCTTTCTTT.

The chain joins TRBV15 to TRBJ2-7; TRBD1 agrees at 7 bases. The germline V gene encodes CDR1 LNHNV and CDR2 YYDKDF (reference sequence). The CDR3 contains 15 residues. V was pared by 1 base and J by 4 bases, with 7 bases of the junction left unmatched. The CDR3 sequence is CATSRAGTEGYEQYF. The CDR3 coding sequence is TGTGCCACCAGCAGAGCCGGGACAGAGGGATACGAGCAGTACTTC.

The gene calls are TRBV7-2 and TRBJ2-2, with 8 bases aligning to TRBD2. The CDR3 spans 15 residues. The junction had 2 bases not matched to a gene; V was cut back by 1 base and J by 4 bases. Germline-derived CDR1 and CDR2 are SGHTA and FQGNSA. The CDR3 sequence is CASSLVAGSTGELFF. The CDR3 DNA sequence: TGTGCCAGCAGCTTAGTAGCGGGAAGCACCGGGGAGCTGTTTTTT.

This clonotype has only one observation. Mismatch with germline at one junction end may stem from a read error. V usage is TRBV5-3 and J usage is TRBJ2-5, with D tentatively TRBD1 (6 bases). TRBV5-3 falls under the ORF class, with uncertain function. This CDR3 region has 15 residues. In DNA form, the CDR3 reads TGTGCCAGCAGCTTCGGCATGACAGGCCTGGAGACCCAGTACTTC. Its protein is CASSFGMTGLETQYF.

A few counts support this clonotype. At one boundary the junction diverges from the germline segment, which might be a read error. V is TRBV5-4 and J is TRBJ2-2; a possible D gene is TRBD2 (5 bases). This CDR3 is 16 amino acids long. The germline V gene has CDR1 SGHNT and CDR2 YYREEE (reference sequence). The CDR3 protein is CASSLAGGSNSGELFF. In DNA, the CDR3 is TGTGCCAGCAGCTTGGCCGGCGGGTCGAACTCCGGGGAGCTGTTTTTT.